This T cell receptor (beta chain) was captured in a study of blood T cell repertoires in COVID-19. Turning to the study itself: From T cells, B-cell-depleted T cells, or PBMCs came the material, which was cDNA or gDNA.

V shed 3 bases and J 5 bases; nucleotides not matched to a gene: 3. Germline loops: CDR1 LGHDT, CDR2 YNNKEL (reference sequence). This CDR3 contains 16 residues. The repertoire was sequenced with immunoSEQ multiplex PCR; TCRdb's copy has only in-frame clones and lacks some. The sample records 200,000 or so clones, roughly 84% being singletons. The sequencing sample was made of peripheral blood. The chain joins TRBV3-1 (or the pseudogene TRBV3-2) to TRBJ2-2; 13 bases fit TRBD2. The sequence was collected from a woman aged 60-75 years who had recovered from COVID-19. CDR3 sequence (DNA): TGTGCCAGCAGCCAGGGACTAGCGGGGCAAACCGGGGAGCTGTTTTTT. It codes for CASSQGLAGQTGELFF.